This T cell receptor (beta chain) derives from a study of cytomegalovirus exposure and HLA in healthy donors. With respect to this clone: Its antigen is not known.

The CDR3 is made up of 13 amino acids. Germline V gene lookup returns CDR1 MRHNA and CDR2 SNTAGT. V was shortened by 2 bases and J by 2 bases, with 6 bases between the two germline ends. Findings and caveats of the study: Reports state that TCR beta sequences accurately predicted most subjects' HLA-A and HLA-B alleles. Rarity characterized most TCR sequences, yet some public TCRs appeared in many donors. Differences between HLA loci emerged in a later analysis of TCR association rates, with DRB1 most and HLA-C fewest.

The PCR contained 60 Vbeta and 13 Jbeta primers. Profiled with immunoSEQ multiplex PCR; TCRdb holds only in-frame clones, not every one. This sample carries about 96,000 clones, with just under 3.5% going to the ten biggest clones. Sequencing used PBMCs. The sequence came from a young woman in good health and CMV-seronegative. The rearrangement joins TRBV6-4 to TRBJ1-2, with D uncertain. The CDR3 DNA sequence: TGTGCCAGCAGTGACGGAGCAAACTATGGCTACACCTTC. Translated: CASSDGANYGYTF.